This T cell receptor beta chain appears in the sequencing data of a study of blood T cell repertoires in COVID-19. As for the study in general: Acute and convalescent COVID-19 samples came from the United States, Italy and Spain. PBMCs, B-cell-depleted T cells, or T cells were the source of the cDNA or gDNA that made up the material.

Per the original data handling: For nucleated cells, counts were estimated from reference gene primer amplification. Using immunoSEQ multiplex PCR, the repertoire was profiled, and TCRdb retains in-frame clones only, with some absent. The D gene and trimming were derived from the DNA, and the V and J assignments and clone size from that table. This repertoire shows about 150,000 clones, roughly four fifths found once; its top ten account for approximately 16%. With 8 bases removed from V and 0 bases from J, the gap between germline ends came to 14 bases. In germline, CDR1 is LNHDA, CDR2 SQIVND (reference sequence). The CDR3 extends over 15 amino acids.

Sequenced: peripheral blood. The chain employs TRBV19 and TRBJ1-5, with D tentatively TRBD1 (5 bases). The receptor was derived from a human donor with acute or convalescent COVID-19. The donor label of this sample is uncertain. CDR3 sequence: CASGGARNSNQPQHF. The CDR3 DNA follows: TGTGCCAGTGGCGGGGCCCGTAATAGCAATCAGCCCCAGCATTTT.